These T cell receptor beta chains were read from a single sample in a study of Ad26.COV2.S vaccination and SARS-CoV-2 variants. The protocol was immunoSEQ multiplex PCR, while the TCRdb copy is restricted to in-frame clones and leaves out a portion. The data contain about 350,000 clones, roughly 90% of them singletons. Sequenced material: peripheral blood, taken in a trial of Ad26.COV2.S vaccine versus placebo. These receptor sequences come from a person between 18 and 65 years old who received the Ad26.COV2.S COVID-19 vaccine or a placebo. Both conserved end residues are part of each CDR3. D genes are given only for firm matches. The size field is filled for only some rows; it gives once, few, many or a size class.

.	TRBV9	TRBD2	TRBJ2-3	TGTGCCAGCAGCGTAGAGGCTAGCGGGACCCCTAATACGCAGTATTTT	CASSVEASGTPNTQYF
.	TRBV27	.	TRBJ2-7	TGTGCCAGCAGTGTTTCCGGTGAATACGAGCAGTACTTC	CASSVSGEYEQYF
.	TRBV3-1/TRBV3-2	TRBD2	TRBJ2-7	TGTGCCAGCAGCCTACTAGCGGGAGGGAGTGAGCAGTACTTC	CASSLLAGGSEQYF
.	TRBV19	.	TRBJ2-1	TGTGCCAGTAGCCAGGGTAGTACCTACAATGAGCAGTTCTTC	CASSQGSTYNEQFF
.	TRBV7-2	.	TRBJ1-1	TGTGCCAGCAGCTTAGAATATGCCGGGACTTTGAACACTGAAGCTTTCTTT	CASSLEYAGTLNTEAFF
.	TRBV5-1	.	TRBJ1-2	TGCGCCAGCAGCTTGGAGGCAGGAAATGGCTACACCTTC	CASSLEAGNGYTF
many	TRBV4-1	.	TRBJ1-5	TGCGCCAGCAGCCAAGGGTGGGACAATCAGCCCCAGCATTTT	CASSQGWDNQPQHF
once	TRBV6-5	.	TRBJ2-7	TGTGCCAGCAGAATGGACTTTCCCCCCGGCGAGCAGTACTTC	CASRMDFPPGEQYF
.	TRBV5-1	.	TRBJ1-4	TGCGCCAGCAGCAGGGAGACTAATGAAAAACTGTTTTTT	CASSRETNEKLFF
.	TRBV10-3	TRBD2	TRBJ2-1	TGTGCCATCAGTTTTAGCGGGAGTATGGATGAGCAGTTCTTC	CAISFSGSMDEQFF